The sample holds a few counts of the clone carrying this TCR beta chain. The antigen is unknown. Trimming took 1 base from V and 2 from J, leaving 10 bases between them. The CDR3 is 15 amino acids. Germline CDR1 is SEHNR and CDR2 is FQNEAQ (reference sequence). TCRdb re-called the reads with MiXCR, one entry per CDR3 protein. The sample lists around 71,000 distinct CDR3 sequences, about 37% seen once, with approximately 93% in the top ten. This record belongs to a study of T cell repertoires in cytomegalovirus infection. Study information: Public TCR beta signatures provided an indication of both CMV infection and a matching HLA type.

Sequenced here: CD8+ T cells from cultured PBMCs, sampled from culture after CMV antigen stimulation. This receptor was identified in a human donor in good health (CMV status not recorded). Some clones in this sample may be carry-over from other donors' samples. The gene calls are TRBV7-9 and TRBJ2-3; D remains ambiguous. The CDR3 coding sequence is TGTGCCAGCAGCTTAGTGTGGGGATCCACAGATACGCAGTATTTT. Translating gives CASSLVWGSTDTQYF.